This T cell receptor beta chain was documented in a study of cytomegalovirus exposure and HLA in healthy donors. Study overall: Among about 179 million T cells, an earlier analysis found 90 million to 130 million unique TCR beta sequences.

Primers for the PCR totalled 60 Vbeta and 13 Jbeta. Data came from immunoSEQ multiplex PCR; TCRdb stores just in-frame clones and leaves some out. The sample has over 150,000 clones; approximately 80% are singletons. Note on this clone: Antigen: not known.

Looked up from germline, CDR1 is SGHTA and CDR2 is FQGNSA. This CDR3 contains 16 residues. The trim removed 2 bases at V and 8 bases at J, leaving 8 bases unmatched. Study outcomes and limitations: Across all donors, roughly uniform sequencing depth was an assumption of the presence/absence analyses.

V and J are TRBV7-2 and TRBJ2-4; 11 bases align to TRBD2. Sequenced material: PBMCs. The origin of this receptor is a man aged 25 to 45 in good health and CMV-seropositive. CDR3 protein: CASSLWGTSGVDIQYF. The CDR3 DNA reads TGTGCCAGCAGCTTATGGGGGACTAGCGGAGTAGACATTCAGTACTTC.